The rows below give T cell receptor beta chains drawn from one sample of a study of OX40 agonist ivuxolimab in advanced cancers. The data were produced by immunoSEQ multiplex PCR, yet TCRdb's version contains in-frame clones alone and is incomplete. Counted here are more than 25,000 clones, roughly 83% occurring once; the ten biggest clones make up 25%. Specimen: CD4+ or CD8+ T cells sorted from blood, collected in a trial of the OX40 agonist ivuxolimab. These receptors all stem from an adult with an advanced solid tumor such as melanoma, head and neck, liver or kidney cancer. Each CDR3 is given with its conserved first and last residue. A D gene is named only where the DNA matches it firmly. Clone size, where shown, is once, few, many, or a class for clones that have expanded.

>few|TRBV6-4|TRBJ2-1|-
TGTGCCAGCAGCCACAGGGCCGGGGCGTCGGATGAGCAGTTCTTC
CASSHRAGASDEQFF
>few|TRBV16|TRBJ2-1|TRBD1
TGTGCCAGCAGCCAATCAAACAGGGGCGGCAATGAGCAGTTCTTC
CASSQSNRGGNEQFF
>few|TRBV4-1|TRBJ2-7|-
TGCGCCAGCAGCCAAGATATTGCGACAGGATACTCCTACGAGCAGTACTTC
CASSQDIATGYSYEQYF
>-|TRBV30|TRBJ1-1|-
TGTGCCTGGACCCTCTGGGGGGGGACGACTGAAGCTTTCTTT
CAWTLWGGTTEAFF
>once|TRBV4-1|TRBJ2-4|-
TGCGCCAGCAGCCTCCCCGGTCGGGATTTAACCAAAAACATTCAGTACTTC
CASSLPGRDLTKNIQYF
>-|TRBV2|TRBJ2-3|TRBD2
TGTGCCAGCAGGGGGAGGGCAAGACAGAGCAATACGCACTCGCAGTATTTT
CASRGRARQSNTHSQYF
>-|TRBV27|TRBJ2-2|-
TGTGCCAGCAGTCCAGATTGGGCCGGGGAGCTGTTTTTT
CASSPDWAGELFF
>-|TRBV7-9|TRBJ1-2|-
TGTGCCAGCAGCACCCCGGACAGTTGGACGGATGGCTACACCTTC
CASSTPDSWTDGYTF
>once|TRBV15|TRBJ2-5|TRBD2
TGTGCCACTAAACTAGGCACTAGCGGGAGGGAGACCCAGTACTTC
CATKLGTSGRETQYF
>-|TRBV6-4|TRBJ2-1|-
TGTGCCAGCAGTGATACATCAGCGGGTGACTACAATGAGCAGTTCTTC
CASSDTSAGDYNEQFF
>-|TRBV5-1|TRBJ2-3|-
TGCGCCAGCACCAGGGAGTTTAGCACAGATACGCAGTATTTT
CASTREFSTDTQYF
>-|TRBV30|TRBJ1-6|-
TGTGCCTGGAGTGCAGGAGTGGTTCGTTCACCCCTCCACTTT
CAWSAGVVRSPLHF
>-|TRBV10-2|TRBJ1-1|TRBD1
TGCGCCAGCAAACCCACAGGGGGCAGTACTGAAGCTTTCTTT
CASKPTGGSTEAFF
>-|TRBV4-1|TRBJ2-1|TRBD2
TGCGCCAGCAGCCCCCGGGCACTGGGGACTGGCGGGAGTCCGCGTGAGCAGTTCTTC
CASSPRALGTGGSPREQFF
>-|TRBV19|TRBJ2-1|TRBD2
TGTGCCAGTAGTATATCTAGCGGGAGATACAATGAGCAGTTCTTC
CASSISSGRYNEQFF
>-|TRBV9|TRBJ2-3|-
TGTGCCAGCAGCCCCCGGACCCTTGAAAGCACAGATACGCAGTATTTT
CASSPRTLESTDTQYF
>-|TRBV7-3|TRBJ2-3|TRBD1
TGTGCCAGCAGCGCGACAGGGACAGGCACAGATACGCAGTATTTT
CASSATGTGTDTQYF
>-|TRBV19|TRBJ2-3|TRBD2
TGTGCCAGTAGTCCGTTTAGCGGGCCCGGGGGAGATACGCAGTATTTT
CASSPFSGPGGDTQYF
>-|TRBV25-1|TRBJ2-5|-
TGTGCCAGCAGTGGAGGGGGGTGGAGCCAAGAGACCCAGTACTTC
CASSGGGWSQETQYF
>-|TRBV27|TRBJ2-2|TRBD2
TGTGCCAGCAGTGCCCCGGGACTAGCCACCGGGGAGCTGTTTTTT
CASSAPGLATGELFF
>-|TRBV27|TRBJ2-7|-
TGTGCCAGCAGTTTATCCCTAGGGACTTTTACCTACGAGCAGTACTTC
CASSLSLGTFTYEQYF
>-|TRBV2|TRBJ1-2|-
TGTGCCAGCAGGGCCTCCGTTCATATCGAGGGCTACACCTTC
CASRASVHIEGYTF
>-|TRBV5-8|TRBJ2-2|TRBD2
TGTGCCAGCAGCCCGGGACTAGCGGGAGACACCGGGGAGCTGTTTTTT
CASSPGLAGDTGELFF
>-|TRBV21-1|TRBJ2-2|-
TGTGCCAGCAGCAAAATCGTCCCCTTGGGTGAGCGGGAGGTCCCCCGGGAGCTGTTTTTT
CASSKIVPLGEREVPRELFF
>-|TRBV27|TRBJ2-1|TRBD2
TGTGCCAGCAGTTTCCTAGCGGGGGACAATGAGCAGTTCTTC
CASSFLAGDNEQFF
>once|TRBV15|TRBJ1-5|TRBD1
TGTGCCACCAGTCTGGACAGGGGGCCCAATCAGCCCCAGCATTTT
CATSLDRGPNQPQHF